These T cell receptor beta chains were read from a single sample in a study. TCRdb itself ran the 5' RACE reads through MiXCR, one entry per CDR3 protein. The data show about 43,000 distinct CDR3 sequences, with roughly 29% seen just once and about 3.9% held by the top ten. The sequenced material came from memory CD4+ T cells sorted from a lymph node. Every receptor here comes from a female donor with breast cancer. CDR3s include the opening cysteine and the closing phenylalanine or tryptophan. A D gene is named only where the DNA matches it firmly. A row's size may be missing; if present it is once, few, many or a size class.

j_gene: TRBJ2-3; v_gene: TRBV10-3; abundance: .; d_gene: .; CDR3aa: CAIMVQGGTDTQYF; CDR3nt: TGTGCCATCATGGTCCAGGGCGGAACAGATACGCAGTATTTT
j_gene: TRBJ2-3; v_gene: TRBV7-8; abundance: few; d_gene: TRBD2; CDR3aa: CASSLAPGLAGAGTQYF; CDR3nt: TGTGCCAGCAGCTTAGCGCCGGGACTAGCGGGGGCGGGAACGCAGTATTTT
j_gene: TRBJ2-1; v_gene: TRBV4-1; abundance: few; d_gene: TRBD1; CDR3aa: CASNLNRGSNEQFF; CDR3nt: TGCGCCAGCAACCTGAACAGGGGAAGCAATGAGCAGTTCTTC
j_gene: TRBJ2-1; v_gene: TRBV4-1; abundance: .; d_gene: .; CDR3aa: CASSQAGPSSYNEQFF; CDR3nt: TGCGCCAGCAGCCAAGCGGGACCTAGCTCCTACAATGAGCAGTTCTTC
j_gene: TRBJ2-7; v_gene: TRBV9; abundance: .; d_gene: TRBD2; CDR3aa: CASSVGGGGSYEQYF; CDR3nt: TGTGCCAGCAGCGTAGGTGGCGGGGGGTCCTACGAGCAGTACTTC
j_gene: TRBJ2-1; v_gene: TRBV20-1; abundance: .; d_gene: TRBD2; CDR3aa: CSARFGGLAGNNEQFF; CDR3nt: TGCAGTGCTAGATTTGGGGGACTAGCGGGAAACAATGAGCAGTTCTTC
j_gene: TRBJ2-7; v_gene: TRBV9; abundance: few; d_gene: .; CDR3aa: CASSASVGAASYEQYF; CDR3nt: TGTGCCAGCAGCGCCTCTGTGGGGGCCGCTTCCTACGAGCAGTACTTC
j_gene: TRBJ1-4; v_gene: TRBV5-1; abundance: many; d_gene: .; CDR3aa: CASSLNGRNEKLFF; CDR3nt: TGCGCCAGCAGCTTGAACGGTCGGAATGAAAAACTGTTTTTT
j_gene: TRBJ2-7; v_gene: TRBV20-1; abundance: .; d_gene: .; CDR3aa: CSARATRNIFGQYF; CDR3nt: TGCAGTGCTAGGGCGACTAGGAATATTTTCGGGCAGTACTTC
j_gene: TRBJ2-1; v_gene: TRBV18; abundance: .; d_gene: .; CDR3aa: CASSPIADEQFF; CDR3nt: TGTGCCAGCTCGCCGATAGCGGATGAGCAGTTCTTC
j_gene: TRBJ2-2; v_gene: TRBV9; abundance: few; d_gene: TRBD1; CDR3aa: CASSITGASTGELFF; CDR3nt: TGTGCCAGCAGCATAACAGGGGCTTCGACCGGGGAGCTGTTTTTT
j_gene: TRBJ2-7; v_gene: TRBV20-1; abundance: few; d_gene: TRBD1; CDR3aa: CSARPGQGDEQYF; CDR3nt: TGCAGTGCTAGACCGGGACAGGGAGACGAGCAGTACTTC
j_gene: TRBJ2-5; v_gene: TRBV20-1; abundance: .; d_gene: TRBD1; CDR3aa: CSAEGTVEETQYF; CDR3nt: TGCAGTGCTGAGGGGACAGTGGAAGAGACCCAGTACTTC
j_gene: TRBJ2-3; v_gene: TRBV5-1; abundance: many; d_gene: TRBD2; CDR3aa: CASSLATSPTRTDTQYF; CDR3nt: TGCGCCAGCAGCTTGGCGACTAGCCCTACCCGCACAGATACGCAGTATTTT
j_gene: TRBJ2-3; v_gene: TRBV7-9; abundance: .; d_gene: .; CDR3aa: CASSFHSDNTDTQYF; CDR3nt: TGTGCCAGCAGCTTCCATAGCGATAACACAGATACGCAGTATTTT
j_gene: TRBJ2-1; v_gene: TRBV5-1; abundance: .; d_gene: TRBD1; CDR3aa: CASSRGTGNEQFF; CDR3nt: TGCGCCAGCAGCCGAGGGACAGGAAATGAGCAGTTCTTC
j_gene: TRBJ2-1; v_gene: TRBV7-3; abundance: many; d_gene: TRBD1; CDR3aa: CASSTGQGDEQFF; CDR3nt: TGTGCCAGCAGCACCGGACAGGGCGATGAGCAGTTCTTC
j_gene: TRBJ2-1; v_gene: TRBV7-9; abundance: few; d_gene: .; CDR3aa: CASSPTNPRDKLYNEQFF; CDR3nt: TGTGCCAGCAGCCCGACCAACCCCAGGGACAAACTCTACAATGAGCAGTTCTTC
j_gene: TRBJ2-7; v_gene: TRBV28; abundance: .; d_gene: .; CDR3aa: CASYRVQGLYYEQYF; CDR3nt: TGTGCCAGCTATAGGGTCCAGGGCCTATACTACGAGCAGTACTTC
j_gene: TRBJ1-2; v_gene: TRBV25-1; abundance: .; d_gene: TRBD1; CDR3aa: CASSWTGNNYGYTF; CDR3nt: TGTGCCAGCAGTTGGACAGGGAACAACTATGGCTACACCTTC
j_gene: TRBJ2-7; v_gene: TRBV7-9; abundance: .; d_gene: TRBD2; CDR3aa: CASSSPMEGGGLAGKYEQYF; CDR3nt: TGTGCCAGCAGCTCCCCTATGGAAGGGGGGGGGCTAGCGGGGAAATACGAGCAGTACTTC
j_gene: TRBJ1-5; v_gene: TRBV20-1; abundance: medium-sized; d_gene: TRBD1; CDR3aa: CSARVGGQPQHF; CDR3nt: TGCAGTGCTAGAGTAGGGGGCCAGCCCCAGCATTTT
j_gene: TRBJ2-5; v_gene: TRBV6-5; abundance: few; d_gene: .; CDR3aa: CASSPGGFGETQYF; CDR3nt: TGTGCCAGCAGCCCCGGAGGGTTCGGGGAGACCCAGTACTTC
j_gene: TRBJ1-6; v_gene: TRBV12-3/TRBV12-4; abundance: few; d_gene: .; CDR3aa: CASSSPLHF; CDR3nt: TGTGCCAGCAGTTCCCCCCTCCACTTT